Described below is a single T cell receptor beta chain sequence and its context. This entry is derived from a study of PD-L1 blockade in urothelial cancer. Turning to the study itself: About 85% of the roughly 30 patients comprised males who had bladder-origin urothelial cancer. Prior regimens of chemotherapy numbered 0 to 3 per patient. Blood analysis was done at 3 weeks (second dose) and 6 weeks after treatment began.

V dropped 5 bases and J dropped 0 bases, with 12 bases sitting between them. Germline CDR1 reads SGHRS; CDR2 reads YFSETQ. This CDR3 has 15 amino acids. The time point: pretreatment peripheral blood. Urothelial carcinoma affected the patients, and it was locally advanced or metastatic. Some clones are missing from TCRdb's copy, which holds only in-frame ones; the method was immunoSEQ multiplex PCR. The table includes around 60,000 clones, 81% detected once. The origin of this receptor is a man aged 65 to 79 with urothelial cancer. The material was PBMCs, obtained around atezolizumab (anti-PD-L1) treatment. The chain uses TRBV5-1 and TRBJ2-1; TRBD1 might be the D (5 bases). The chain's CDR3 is CASRGVGDSYNEQFF. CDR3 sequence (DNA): TGCGCCAGCAGGGGCGTAGGGGACTCCTACAATGAGCAGTTCTTC.